This T cell receptor beta chain was identified during a study of blood T cell repertoires in COVID-19. Study as a whole: Specimens from acute and convalescent COVID-19 originated in the United States, Italy and Spain.

TCRdb's table, derived via immunoSEQ multiplex PCR, lists solely in-frame clones and lacks some. The sample records about 120,000 clones, 87% being singletons. This CDR3 is built from 16 residues. Specimen: peripheral blood. The TCR sequence derives from a woman in her fifties or sixties with acute or convalescent COVID-19. V is TRBV21-1 and J is TRBJ2-7; TRBD1 reflects the table's D call only, with no check against the DNA. TRBV21-1 is tagged as a pseudogene. Written as DNA, the CDR3 is TGTGCCAGCAGCACCCGGGTTGGACAGATTACCTACGAGCAGTACTTC. Translating it yields CASSTRVGQITYEQYF.